Shown below are 2 T cell receptor beta chains from a single sample sequenced in a study of T-cell memory formation after mild COVID-19. MiXCR, run by TCRdb on the 5' RACE reads, gives a single entry per CDR3 protein. Of a few hundred thousand distinct CDR3 sequences listed, 15% to 20% were seen once; the top ten hold 20% to 25%. Sequenced material: PBMCs or a T cell subset sorted from them (not recorded which). Source of these receptors: a man aged 18 to 35 who had mild COVID-19 (a few samples of this study predate the infection). Cell type and time point are not known.

This clonotype was recorded many times. The V and J genes are TRBV30 and TRBJ1-1; no clear D. Between the trimmed V and J ends, which lost 6 bases and 0 bases, there was a span of 20 bases. Germline V CDR1 and CDR2: GTSNPN, SVGIG (reference sequence). This CDR3 comprises 16 residues. CDR3 in DNA: TGTGCCTGTTCGAGAGGTCCTGATATTATGAACACTGAAGCTTTCTTT. Protein: CACSRGPDIMNTEAFF.

This chain's CDR3 is CASSQDQGAYGGGYTF. The CDR3 DNA reads TGTGCCAGCAGCCAAGACCAGGGGGCTTATGGCGGTGGCTACACCTTC. J is TRBJ1-2 and V is TRBV7-2; 8 nucleotides match TRBD1. The CDR3 totals 16 residues. Germline V gives CDR1 SGHTA, CDR2 FQGNSA. V dropped 5 bases and J dropped 7; count of bases not matched to a gene: 15.